This T cell receptor (beta chain) is from a study of T cell responses to AZD1222 COVID-19 vaccine. CDR3 length: 15 residues. V lost 4 bases, J lost 2 bases, and 12 bases lay in between. The V gene's germline CDR1 is MDHEN and CDR2 SYDVKM. This clone has more than one count but fewer than ten. Its antigen is currently unknown. Measured with immunoSEQ multiplex PCR; TCRdb has only the in-frame clones, and not every one. The table includes roughly 53,000 clones, 75% to 90% detected once. Study-level results: The study found Spike-specific TCR breadth and depth rose after two AZD1222 doses.

This rearrangement joins TRBV28 to TRBJ1-5, with D unresolved. The receptor's source is an adult in good health. Source: peripheral blood, taken on day 0 of MenACWY control vaccination. In DNA, the CDR3 is TGTGCCAGCAGTTCGGAGGGAGGAGGCAATCAGCCCCAGCATTTT. Its translation: CASSSEGGGNQPQHF. Using reference TRBV28 and TRBJ1-5 for the parts outside the CDR3, the full variable domain is DVKVTQSSRYLVKRTGEKVFLECVQDMDHENMFWYRQDPGLGLRLIYFSYDVKMKEKGDIPEGYSVSREKKERFSLILESASTNQTSMYLCASSSEGGGNQPQHFGDGTRLSIL.